Listed here are 18 T cell receptor beta chains from one sample, sequenced in a study of PD-1 blockade in classical Hodgkin lymphoma (dated by TCRdb to 2018 to 2020). In light of the paper, this sample's time point label describes: cycle 2 day 1 (C2D1) of nivolumab. Every trial patient had relapsed after autologous stem cell transplantation, and cohorts A, B and C differed in prior brentuximab vedotin exposure. Libraries came from the immunoSEQ multiplex PCR assay. TCRdb provides this immuneACCESS table in a form limited to in-frame rearrangements. Some clones are lacking; in checked studies, under half of them reflect an unresolved V gene, and why the rest are absent is not known. The sample table holds about 100,000 clones, of which roughly 90% were seen once. The ten largest account for approximately 6.3% of the sample. The sequencing used peripheral blood mononuclear cells (PBMCs), collected before the second cycle of nivolumab. These receptors were obtained from a human donor with classical Hodgkin lymphoma.

This clone was observed a single time. The V gene is TRBV2, the J gene TRBJ2-5; D is unresolved. The ends were cut back, 0 bases at V and 2 bases at J, with 7 bases in the middle. CDR3 length equals 14 residues. The germline CDR1 and CDR2 sequences are SNHLY and FYNNEI. The CDR3 spells CASSEANSQETQYF. For the CDR3, the DNA is TGTGCCAGCAGTGAAGCAAACAGTCAAGAGACCCAGTACTTC.

The V and J genes are TRBV30 and TRBJ1-1, with 9 bases aligning to TRBD1. The V segment lost 0 bases and the J segment 0 bases; nucleotides outside the gene matches: 5. This CDR3 comprises 16 residues. CDR1 GTSNPN and CDR2 SVGIG come from the germline V gene (reference sequence). In nucleotides, the CDR3 is TGTGCCTGGAGTGTAGGGACAGGGCTCCTGAACACTGAAGCTTTCTTT. This sequence encodes CAWSVGTGLLNTEAFF.

The chain is built from TRBV6-6 and TRBJ2-5; 8 bases are shared with TRBD2. The V and J ends lost 1 base and 4 bases, in that order; junction bases with no gene match: 5. Germline CDR1 is MNHNY and CDR2 is SVGAGI (reference sequence). The CDR3 covers 15 residues. CDR3 residues: CASSYLGLVRETQYF. CDR3 coding DNA: TGTGCCAGCAGTTACTTGGGACTAGTTAGAGAGACCCAGTACTTC.

The gene calls are TRBV7-6 and TRBJ2-5; D could derive from TRBD1 or TRBD2 (5 bases each). The CDR3 runs 16 residues. V was cut by 1 base and J by 3 bases, with 15 bases left in between. The V gene's germline CDR1 is SGHVS and CDR2 FNYEAQ. CDR3 protein: CASSLVQGGLKETQYF. The CDR3 coding sequence is TGTGCCAGCAGCTTAGTTCAGGGCGGGCTAAAAGAGACCCAGTACTTC.

This chain's CDR3 is CASSQDPPAGITDTQYF. The CDR3 DNA reads TGCGCCAGCAGCCAAGATCCCCCAGCGGGTATCACAGATACGCAGTATTTT. This chain connects TRBV4-3 to TRBJ2-3; D perhaps matches TRBD2 (6 bases). This CDR3 has 17 residues. V dropped 0 bases and J dropped 2 bases, with 15 bases sitting between them. The V gene's germline CDR1 is LGHNA and CDR2 YSLEER.

The V gene is TRBV5-4, the J gene TRBJ2-2; the D gene is possibly TRBD2 (6 bases). Deletions cut 1 base from V and 5 bases from J, with 15 bases between. The CDR3 spans 16 residues. CDR1 and CDR2 from the germline V gene are SGHNT and YYREEE (reference sequence). The CDR3 region is CASSLIAWRGTGELFF. As DNA, the CDR3 is TGTGCCAGCAGCTTGATTGCCTGGAGGGGTACCGGGGAGCTGTTTTTT.

This clone has just one count. The CDR3 loop is CASSTDLRGGYGYTF. CDR3 in DNA: TGTGCCAGTAGTACCGACCTCAGGGGGGGCTATGGCTACACCTTC. The genes are TRBV19 and TRBJ1-2; TRBD1 agrees at 7 bases. Losses at the gene ends were 4 bases for V and 4 bases for J; bases not matched to a gene: 9. CDR3 size: 15 residues. Germline CDR1 LNHDA, CDR2 SQIVND (reference sequence).

The chain carries TRBV5-6 and TRBJ1-2; D may be TRBD1 (5 bases). The CDR3 is made up of 14 amino acids. Germline V CDR1 and CDR2: SGHDT, YYEEEE. Trimming removed 0 bases from V and 4 bases from J, with 10 bases in between. CDR3 sequence reads: CASSLEGVGYGYTF. For the CDR3, the DNA is TGTGCCAGCAGCTTGGAAGGGGTGGGCTATGGCTACACCTTC.

J is TRBJ1-1 and V is TRBV28, with D possibly being TRBD1 (6 bases). V lost 7 bases and J 0 bases, leaving 15 bases between the germline ends. Germline V gene sequence: CDR1 MDHEN, CDR2 SYDVKM. The CDR3 length is 15 residues. The CDR3 spells CASIRGATMNTEAFF. In DNA, the CDR3 is TGTGCCAGCATCCGGGGGGCGACTATGAACACTGAAGCTTTCTTT.

Regarding this clone: Other DNA sequences in the sample encode the same CDR3. This sequence joins TRBV9 and TRBJ2-7; tentative D call: TRBD1 (5 bases). V was cut by 0 bases and J by 2 bases, with 9 bases left in between. The CDR3 is made up of 14 amino acids. Germline values: CDR1 SGDLS, CDR2 YYNGEE. This CDR3 is CASSVGGRAYEQYF. Here the CDR3 DNA reads TGTGCCAGCAGCGTAGGGGGCAGGGCCTACGAGCAGTACTTC.

V usage is TRBV1 and J usage is TRBJ1-2. TRBV1 is shown as a pseudogene. The CDR3 contains 13 residues. The chain's CDR3 is CTSSPETPDGYTF. CDR3 coding DNA: TGCACCAGCAGCCCCGAGACTCCTGATGGCTACACCTTC.

The J gene is TRBJ1-5, the V gene TRBV19, with 8 bases identical to TRBD1. The CDR3 spans 14 residues. Germline values: CDR1 LNHDA, CDR2 SQIVND (reference sequence). V lost 4 bases to trimming and J lost 7 bases; unmatched junction nucleotides: 6. The CDR3, as DNA: TGTGCCAGTAGTAATCAGGGGGCGAAACAGCCCCAGCATTTT. This translates into CASSNQGAKQPQHF.

This clone showed up just once. The rearrangement uses TRBV6-1 and TRBJ2-7; 12 bases map to TRBD2. Germline V gene data show CDR1 as MNHNS and CDR2 as SASEGT. J was trimmed by 4 bases and V by 4 bases; bases with no gene match: 5. This CDR3 region has 15 residues. CDR3 loop: CASSGRTSGEYEQYF. DNA of the CDR3: TGTGCCAGCAGTGGCCGGACTAGCGGGGAGTACGAGCAGTACTTC.

The chain combines TRBV9 with TRBJ1-5, with TRBD1 matching over 7 bases. Germline V gene lookup returns CDR1 SGDLS and CDR2 YYNGEE. The CDR3 has 15 amino acids. J lost 6 bases, V lost 4 bases, and 10 bases had no gene match. The CDR3 loop reads CASSSGQWDGQPQHF. In DNA, the CDR3 is TGTGCCAGCAGCTCGGGACAGTGGGATGGTCAGCCCCAGCATTTT.

CDR3 protein: CASSFVFPQGKDGYTF. CDR3 bases: TGTGCCAGCAGTTTCGTCTTCCCACAGGGCAAAGATGGCTACACCTTC. The rearrangement uses TRBV27 and TRBJ1-2; perhaps TRBD1 as D (6 bases). CDR1 and CDR2 (germline): MNHEY, SMNVEV (reference sequence). The CDR3 consists of 16 residues. Between the trimmed V and J ends, which lost 3 bases and 6 bases, there was a span of 20 bases.

The CDR3 coding sequence is TGCGCCAGCACCACCGACTTGAACACCGGGGAGCTGTTTTTT. Translation gives CASTTDLNTGELFF. The chain links TRBV5-1 to TRBJ2-2, with unresolved D. The CDR3 contains 14 residues. Germline loops: CDR1 SGHRS, CDR2 YFSETQ. The V end lost 6 bases, the J end lost 1 base, and 10 bases lay between the germline ends.

V and J are TRBV4-3 and TRBJ1-1; D might be TRBD1 (6 bases). Germline assignment: CDR1 LGHNA and CDR2 YSLEER. V gave up 0 bases and J gave up 5 bases, with 16 bases separating them. This CDR3 has 16 residues. The CDR3, as DNA: TGCGCCAGCAGCCAAGAAATCGTTGGGGGGACAACTGAAGCTTTCTTT. Its protein is CASSQEIVGGTTEAFF.

The chain carries TRBV5-8 and TRBJ1-2, with 8 bases identical to TRBD1. The CDR3 covers 14 residues. Germline V gives CDR1 SGHTS, CDR2 YDEGEE. Trimming removed 4 bases from V and 3 bases from J; junction bases left unmatched: 5. CDR3 region: CASSERTGYYGYTF. In nucleotides, the CDR3 is TGTGCCAGCAGCGAACGGACAGGGTACTATGGCTACACCTTC.